This T cell receptor beta chain was observed in a study of breast tumors, draining lymph nodes, adjacent tissues. Of note for this clonotype: What it recognizes is unknown.

Study findings and constraints: Tumor and nontumor repertoires were significantly more similar in luminal-like than in basal-like breast cancer. Tumors had less TCR diversity than lymph nodes, more than nontumor tissue.

TCRdb itself ran the multiplex PCR reads through MiXCR, one entry per CDR3 protein. Among 20,000 or so distinct CDR3 sequences listed, about 50% were seen once. CDR3 size: 16 residues. Germline-derived CDR1 and CDR2 are SEHNR and FQNEAQ (reference sequence). The trim removed 5 bases at V and 4 bases at J, leaving 8 bases unmatched. This TCR derives from a female donor with breast cancer. Some clones in this sample may be carry-over from other donors' samples. Material: breast tumor tissue. The chain carries TRBV7-9 and TRBJ2-3; 11 nucleotides match TRBD2. This chain's CDR3 is CASSPPGLAESDTQYF. DNA for the CDR3: TGTGCCAGCAGCCCTCCGGGACTAGCGGAATCAGATACGCAGTATTTT.